The clone carrying this T cell receptor beta chain was observed many times. Its target is not known. RNA transcripts gave rise to amplified TCR beta CDR3 regions. In the first-round RT-PCR of the TCR CDR3, the HTBI primer set was used. MiXCR was run by TCRdb on the multiplex PCR reads, yielding one entry per CDR3 protein. The sample shows about 520,000 distinct CDR3 sequences, around 22% of them seen only once. This specimen comes from a study of T cells in Graves' hyperthyroidism and ophthalmopathy. Study results and caveats: A model built on 13 V-J features separated ophthalmopathy from stable hyperthyroidism. Blood also held most thyroid clonotypes expanded beyond 0.001. Progression to ophthalmopathy was predicted a median of about 6.6 months early.

The study left out patients who had uncontrolled infection, other autoimmune disease, pregnancy or lactation. The CDR3 spans 15 residues. V lost 3 bases to trimming and J lost 6 bases; unmatched junction nucleotides: 11. This clonotype was sampled from a woman younger than 45 with Graves' ophthalmopathy. The source material was blood. The genes are TRBV12-3 or TRBV12-4 and TRBJ2-7; TRBD1 matches 7 bases. The CDR3 here is CASSFNPDRVGEQYF. The CDR3 nucleotides are TGTGCCAGCAGTTTCAACCCCGACAGGGTCGGCGAGCAGTACTTC.